This T cell receptor beta chain was sequenced in a study of blood T cell repertoires in COVID-19. Study-level information: The origin of the acute and convalescent COVID-19 samples was the United States, Italy and Spain. The cDNA or gDNA used as material had been derived from T cells, B-cell-depleted T cells, or PBMCs.

Germline V lookup: CDR1 GTSNPN, CDR2 SVGIG (reference sequence). This CDR3 spans 14 amino acids. Deletions cut 0 bases from V and 6 bases from J, with 11 bases between. In the authors' methods: Estimates of nucleated cell counts were drawn from the amplification of reference gene primers. Assay used: immunoSEQ multiplex PCR; TCRdb lists only in-frame clones, some missing. Clone size and the V and J calls come from that table; the DNA yielded D and trimming. The sample includes roughly 17,000 clones, about 81% seen only once; the top ten take about 8.1%. The sequenced material came from peripheral blood. The rearrangement uses TRBV30 and TRBJ2-2; D not resolved. The TCR was taken from a man aged 60-69 years with acute or convalescent COVID-19. The CDR3 nucleotides read TGTGCCTGGAGTGTCTATTATGGTCCCGGGGAGCTGTTTTTT. Amino acids: CAWSVYYGPGELFF.